This TCR beta chain was recovered during a study of cytomegalovirus exposure and HLA in healthy donors. The V gene's germline CDR1 is MDHEN and CDR2 SYDVKM. The CDR3 has 15 residues. This clone was counted a few times. A read error may account for a junction end that differs from germline. This specimen includes other DNA sequences encoding the same CDR3. Assay used: immunoSEQ multiplex PCR; TCRdb lists only in-frame clones, some missing. The sample includes 200,000 to 250,000 clones, approximately 87% of them seen just once. The source material was PBMCs. The rearrangement links TRBV28 to TRBJ1-2; D uncertain. The sequence was collected from a woman younger than 35 in good health and CMV-seronegative. The CDR3 nucleotides read TGTGCTAGCAGTTTTGTAAGGACGGCAAACTATGGCTACACCTTC. Protein: CASSFVRTANYGYTF.